The 28 T cell receptor beta chains presented below share a single source sample, sequenced in a study of blood T cells in healthy people across ages (dated by TCRdb to between 2014 and 2017). Library preparation employed 5' RACE. Sequencing used an Illumina HiSeq 2500. A second roughly 6 to 11 cycle PCR used a sample-barcoded 5' primer and a J-beta primer mix. The raw public data were reprocessed by TCRdb itself: fastp quality trimming at Q25, MiXCR clonotype calling, in-frame beta chains only. Identical CDR3 proteins give one entry, which carries the most common genes and DNA. The sample table holds 850,000 or so distinct CDR3 sequences, of which about 28% were seen once. The top ten constitute approximately 15% of the sample. The specimen sequenced was blood. These TCRs come from a woman over 75 in good health.

This clonotype was seen at least ten times. This chain links TRBV5-1 with TRBJ1-2, with D maybe TRBD1 (5 bases). Trimming shortened V by 1 base and J by 4 bases, and 14 bases separated the two germline ends. Germline values: CDR1 SGHRS, CDR2 YFSETQ. CDR3 size: 15 residues. CDR3 sequence: CASSLLQGASYGYTF. The DNA for the CDR3 is TGCGCCAGCAGCTTGTTGCAGGGAGCGAGCTATGGCTACACCTTC.

This clonotype showed up just a few times. The rearrangement joins TRBV20-1 to TRBJ2-2, with D maybe TRBD1 (6 bases). The CDR3 runs to 15 residues. V lost 5 bases to trimming and J lost 1 base, with 14 bases between them. Per the germline V gene, CDR1 is DFQATT and CDR2 is SNEGSKA (reference sequence). The CDR3 region is CSASLAGVNTGELFF. The CDR3 bases are TGCAGTGCTTCATTAGCAGGGGTGAACACCGGGGAGCTGTTTTTT.

This clonotype was detected many times. The chain recombines TRBV12-3 or TRBV12-4 with TRBJ2-1; tentatively, D is TRBD1 or TRBD2 (6 bases each). The V and J ends lost 5 bases and 0 bases respectively, with 11 bases between them. CDR3 size: 15 residues. In DNA form, the CDR3 reads TGTGCCAGCAGTGATCGGGGGCCCTCCTACAATGAGCAGTTCTTC. It specifies CASSDRGPSYNEQFF.

This clonotype turned up a few times. CDR3 DNA sequence: TGTGCCAGCAGCCCCATCAGAGGAGCGGTCGGTGAAAAACTGTTTTTT. This sequence encodes CASSPIRGAVGEKLFF. The rearrangement uses TRBV12-3 or TRBV12-4 and TRBJ1-4; D is unclear. V was shortened by 6 bases and J by 7 bases, with 21 bases between the two germline ends. There are 16 residues in the CDR3.

Comment on this clonotype: Given a much more abundant clone one base away, this may be a read error. V usage is TRBV12-3 or TRBV12-4 and J usage is TRBJ2-1, with TRBD2 matching over 10 bases. The CDR3 covers 17 residues. With 5 bases clipped from V and 6 bases from J, the junction kept 13 bases outside the gene matches. Here the CDR3 reads CASSPILLAGGCNEQFF. The CDR3 DNA reads TGTGCCAGCAGTCCTATCCTCTTAGCGGGGGGATGCAATGAGCAGTTCTTC.

This clonotype was recorded only once. The chain carries TRBV20-1 and TRBJ2-5; TRBD2 agrees at 12 bases. Germline V gene lookup returns CDR1 DFQATT and CDR2 SNEGSKA (reference sequence). With V trimmed by 0 bases and J by 11 bases, 16 bases remained unmatched. This CDR3 is built from 17 residues. This CDR3 is CSAREFVASGRAREQYF. DNA for the CDR3: TGCAGTGCTAGAGAGTTTGTGGCTAGCGGGAGGGCAAGGGAGCAGTACTTC.

The chain recombines TRBV6-6 with TRBJ1-5; 10 nucleotides match TRBD1. Per germline, CDR1 MNHNY and CDR2 SVGAGI (reference sequence). This CDR3 is 16 amino acids long. V trimming: 6 bases; J trimming: 7 bases; junction bases outside the gene matches: 12. CDR3 protein: CASRREGTGERQPQHF. The CDR3, as DNA: TGTGCCAGCAGGCGCGAAGGGACAGGGGAACGGCAGCCCCAGCATTTT.

With regard to this clonotype: A read error may account for a junction end that differs from germline. This chain's CDR3 is CSANRQGENEKRFF. CDR3 nucleotides: TGCAGTGCCAACCGACAGGGCGAGAATGAAAAACGGTTTTTT. V and J are TRBV20-1 and TRBJ1-4; TRBD1 aligns across 7 bases. The CDR3 has 14 residues. Looked up from germline, CDR1 is DFQATT and CDR2 is SNEGSKA (reference sequence).

This clonotype was picked up a small number of times. The CDR3 sequence is CASSMGLNTEAFF. CDR3 nucleotides: TGTGCCAGCAGTATGGGACTGAACACTGAAGCTTTCTTT. This rearrangement joins TRBV6-6 to TRBJ1-1, with a possible D match to TRBD1 (5 bases). The germline V and J ends were trimmed by 5 bases and 0 bases, with 7 bases remaining between them. There are 13 residues in the CDR3. Germline loops: CDR1 MNHNY, CDR2 SVGAGI (reference sequence).

J is TRBJ1-1 and V is TRBV6-5; 8 bases align to TRBD1. The trim removed 6 bases at V and 0 bases at J, leaving 6 bases unmatched. The CDR3 covers 15 residues. CDR1 and CDR2 (germline): MNHEY, SVGAGI. The CDR3 reads CASRVGQGLNTEAFF. The DNA of the CDR3 is TGTGCCAGCAGGGTAGGACAGGGCCTGAACACTGAAGCTTTCTTT.

This clonotype showed up many times. The chain has TRBV20-1 and TRBJ2-1, with unresolved D. Germline V lookup: CDR1 DFQATT, CDR2 SNEGSKA (reference sequence). There are 12 residues in the CDR3. V was shortened by 2 bases and J by 4 bases, with 6 bases between the two germline ends. The CDR3 bases are TGCAGTGCTAGAAAGGGATACAATGAGCAGTTCTTC. It codes for CSARKGYNEQFF.

This clonotype came up a few times. V gene TRBV27 combines with J gene TRBJ1-2; 8 bases agree with TRBD1. This CDR3 has 14 residues. Germline values: CDR1 MNHEY, CDR2 SMNVEV (reference sequence). J gave up 7 bases and V 0 bases, and 4 bases lay outside the gene matches. Written as DNA, the CDR3 is TGTGCCAGCAGTTTATCAGGGGGACAGGCTGGCTACACCTTC. Residues: CASSLSGGQAGYTF.

The chain carries TRBV6-6 and TRBJ2-3; tentatively, D is TRBD2 (5 bases). Germline assignment: CDR1 MNHNY and CDR2 SVGAGI (reference sequence). Between the trimmed V and J ends, which lost 6 bases and 0 bases, there was a span of 16 bases. The CDR3 runs 16 residues. For the CDR3, the DNA is TGTGCCAGCAGCCTACGGAGCGGTCCTAGCACAGATACGCAGTATTTT. It codes for CASSLRSGPSTDTQYF.

This clonotype was counted between two and nine times. A read error is possible here, since a much larger clone lies one base away. This sequence joins TRBV10-3 and TRBJ2-7; 9 bases align to TRBD1. The CDR3 covers 16 residues. V gave up 2 bases and J gave up 7 bases; unmatched junction bases: 12. Germline lookup yields CDR1 ENHRY and CDR2 SYGVKD. CDR3 coding DNA: TGTGCCATCAGTGAGGTAGGGGGGACAGGGAAGAATGAGCAGTACTTC. Protein sequence: CAISEVGGTGKNEQYF.

The chain has TRBV4-1 and TRBJ2-7, with TRBD2 matching 10 bases. Losses at the gene ends were 4 bases for V and 0 bases for J; bases not matched to a gene: 12. The CDR3 is 18 residues long. CDR1 and CDR2 (germline): MGHRA, YSYEKL. As DNA, the CDR3 is TGCGCCAGCAGCCTCGTAATACCTAGCGGGAGTTCCTCCTACGAGCAGTACTTC. Translating it yields CASSLVIPSGSSSYEQYF.

This clonotype has at least ten counts. The CDR3 DNA follows: TGCGCCAGCAGCCCCACGACGGTAGGACAGGTACGCTACAATGAGCAGTTCTTC. Protein: CASSPTTVGQVRYNEQFF. The J gene is TRBJ2-1, the V gene TRBV5-1; 7 nucleotides agree with TRBD1. CDR1 is SGHRS, CDR2 YFSETQ, per germline. The CDR3 length is 18 residues. V lost 4 bases, J lost 3 bases, and 16 bases stayed unmatched.

This clonotype was counted many times. The chain combines TRBV7-6 with TRBJ2-5, with 12 bases fitting TRBD2. The V gene end was trimmed by 5 bases and the J gene end by 6 bases; junction bases not matched to a gene: 10. This CDR3 comprises 16 residues. Germline CDR1 SGHVS, CDR2 FNYEAQ. The CDR3 reads CASSNAPSGGGKTQYF. In nucleotides, the CDR3 is TGTGCCAGCAGCAATGCTCCTAGCGGGGGGGGCAAGACCCAGTACTTC.

This clonotype was observed a few times. The chain links TRBV20-1 to TRBJ1-5, with TRBD1 as a possible D gene (5 bases). Trimming shortened V by 3 bases and J by 4 bases, and 16 bases separated the two germline ends. Germline CDR1 and CDR2: DFQATT and SNEGSKA (reference sequence). This CDR3 has 15 amino acids. The CDR3 DNA reads TGCAGTGCTAGTGGATCGGGGGTTGGGAATCAGCCCCAGCATTTT. The encoded protein is CSASGSGVGNQPQHF.

Concerning this clonotype itself: A single base separates this from a much larger clone, so it may be a read error. The chain joins TRBV7-8 to TRBJ2-1; perhaps D is TRBD1 or TRBD2 (6 bases each). Between the trimmed V and J ends, which lost 2 bases and 5 bases, there was a span of 28 bases. Germline-derived CDR1 and CDR2 are SGHVS and FQNEAQ. The CDR3 runs to 20 residues. The CDR3 reads CASSLPGAKGTGEVNNEQFF. The CDR3 DNA is TGTGCCAGCAGCTTACCAGGGGCAAAAGGGACGGGGGAGGTCAACAATGAGCAGTTCTTC.

V is TRBV20-1 and J is TRBJ2-2, with 13 bases identical to TRBD2. V was clipped by 1 base and J by 5 bases; unmatched bases: 10. Per germline, CDR1 DFQATT and CDR2 SNEGSKA (reference sequence). This CDR3 has 18 residues. CDR3: CSARGETGLAGITGELFF. In DNA form, the CDR3 reads TGCAGTGCTAGAGGAGAAACGGGACTAGCGGGGATAACCGGGGAGCTGTTTTTT.

Regarding this clonotype: With a much larger clone just one base away, this may be a read error. V gene TRBV7-2 combines with J gene TRBJ2-1; no clear D. Germline V CDR1 and CDR2: SGHTA, FQGNSA. CDR3 length equals 15 residues. Here the CDR3 reads CASGLAPSSYNEQFF. The CDR3 nucleotides read TGTGCCAGCGGCTTAGCCCCGAGCTCCTACAATGAGCAGTTCTTC.

Notes on this clonotype: A read error may account for a junction end that differs from germline. The genes are TRBV6-5 and TRBJ1-2; a possible D gene is TRBD1 (5 bases). The CDR3 consists of 14 residues. Germline loops: CDR1 MNHEY, CDR2 SVGAGI. The DNA of the CDR3 is TGTGCCAGCAGGTACTCGAGGCAGGGAGATGGCTACACCTTC. Translating gives CASRYSRQGDGYTF.

This clonotype has at least ten counts. This chain links TRBV6-6 with TRBJ2-7; weak D call: TRBD1 (5 bases). Germline V gene sequence: CDR1 MNHNY, CDR2 SVGAGI (reference sequence). The CDR3 runs 13 residues. Trimming shortened V by 0 bases and J by 3 bases, and 6 bases separated the two germline ends. CDR3 DNA sequence: TGTGCCAGCAGTTACTCGCAGGGCTACGAGCAGTACTTC. It is translated as CASSYSQGYEQYF.

The table lists this clonotype with many counts. This chain uses TRBV20-1 with TRBJ2-7; D ambiguous. This CDR3 is 11 amino acids long. Trimming stripped 2 bases from V and 5 bases from J, with 7 bases between. Germline CDR1 is DFQATT and CDR2 is SNEGSKA (reference sequence). The CDR3 DNA reads TGCAGTGCTAGAAGTGGGCACGAGCAGTACTTC. Its translation: CSARSGHEQYF.

The V gene is TRBV7-2, the J gene TRBJ2-7; no definite D call. V shed 0 bases and J shed 6 bases, with 12 bases lying between them. CDR1 is SGHTA, CDR2 FQGNSA, per germline. The CDR3 extends over 14 amino acids. The CDR3 coding sequence is TGTGCCAGCAGCTTAGCCTACGGCTACGGCGAGCAGTACTTC. It yields the protein CASSLAYGYGEQYF.

Ten or more counts support this clonotype. The V call is TRBV20-1, the J call TRBJ1-2, with D perhaps TRBD1 (5 bases). The CDR3 extends over 12 amino acids. Trimming took off 3 bases at V and 4 bases at J, with 9 bases between the two ends. The germline CDR1 and CDR2 sequences are DFQATT and SNEGSKA (reference sequence). CDR3 residues: CSASRDSYGYTF. DNA for the CDR3: TGCAGTGCTAGCCGAGACAGCTATGGCTACACCTTC.

There are a few counts of this clonotype. The chain is built from TRBV3-1 and TRBJ1-2, with TRBD1 matching 7 bases. The ends lost 3 bases at V and 4 bases at J; junction bases unmatched: 8. CDR1 is LGHDT, CDR2 YNNKEL, per germline (reference sequence). CDR3 length: 15 residues. CDR3 sequence: CASSQIIPGGYGYTF. The CDR3 DNA is TGTGCCAGCAGCCAGATAATCCCAGGGGGCTATGGCTACACCTTC.

As to this clonotype: It may be a read error: a sequence one base away is much more abundant. This chain links TRBV12-3 or TRBV12-4 with TRBJ2-3; TRBD1 matches 9 bases. V lost 8 bases and J lost 4; bases outside the gene matches: 4. The CDR3 runs to 13 residues. CDR3 sequence: CASGTGIADTQYF. The CDR3 DNA reads TGTGCCAGCGGGACAGGGATCGCAGATACGCAGTATTTT.